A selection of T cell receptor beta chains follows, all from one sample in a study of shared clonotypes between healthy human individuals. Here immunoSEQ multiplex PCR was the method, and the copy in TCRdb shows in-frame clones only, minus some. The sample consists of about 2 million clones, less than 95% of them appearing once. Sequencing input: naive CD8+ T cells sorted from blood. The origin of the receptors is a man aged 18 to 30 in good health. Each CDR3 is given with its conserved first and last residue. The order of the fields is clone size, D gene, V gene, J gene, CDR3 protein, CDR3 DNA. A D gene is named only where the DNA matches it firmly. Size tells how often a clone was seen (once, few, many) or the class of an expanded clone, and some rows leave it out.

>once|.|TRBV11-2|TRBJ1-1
CASSWIRTEAFF
TGTGCCAGCAGCTGGATCCGGACTGAAGCTTTCTTT
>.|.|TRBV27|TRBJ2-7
CASSLKGWGEQYF
TGTGCCAGCAGTTTAAAGGGATGGGGCGAGCAGTACTTC
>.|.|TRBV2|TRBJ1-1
CASSEAPQSAAMNTEAFF
TGTGCCAGCAGTGAAGCGCCTCAGTCCGCGGCGATGAACACTGAAGCTTTCTTT
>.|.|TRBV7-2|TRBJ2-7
CASSLGGVSYEQYF
TGTGCCAGCAGCTTAGGTGGAGTCTCCTACGAGCAGTACTTC
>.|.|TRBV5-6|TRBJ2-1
CASSPGTGVGEQFF
TGTGCCAGCAGCCCGGGGACCGGCGTTGGGGAGCAGTTCTTC
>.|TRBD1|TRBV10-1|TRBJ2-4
CATIDRGCAKNIQYF
TGCGCCACCATCGACAGGGGTTGTGCCAAAAACATTCAGTACTTC
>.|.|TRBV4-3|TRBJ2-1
CASSPLAASEDEQFF
TGCGCCAGCAGCCCCCTTGCGGCTAGTGAGGATGAGCAGTTCTTC
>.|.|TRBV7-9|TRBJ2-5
CASSSPAFGDQETQYF
TGTGCCAGCAGCTCCCCCGCCTTCGGGGATCAAGAGACCCAGTACTTC
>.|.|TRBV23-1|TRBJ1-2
CASSQYAEYRGGDYGYTF
TGCGCCAGCAGTCAATATGCAGAATACCGCGGCGGGGACTATGGCTACACCTTC
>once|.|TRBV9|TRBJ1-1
CASSAPSRGQNTEAFF
TGTGCCAGCAGCGCCCCATCTAGGGGACAGAACACTGAAGCTTTCTTT
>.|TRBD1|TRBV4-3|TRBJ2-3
CASSQVTGGPDTQYF
TGCGCCAGCAGCCAAGTTACAGGGGGCCCAGATACGCAGTATTTT
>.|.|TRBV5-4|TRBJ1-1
CASSLGGSVNTEAFF
TGTGCCAGCAGCTTGGGGGGGTCAGTGAACACTGAAGCTTTCTTT
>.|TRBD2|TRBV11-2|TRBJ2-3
CASSSELAGGPKYF
TGTGCCAGCAGCTCCGAACTAGCGGGGGGTCCAAAGTATTTT
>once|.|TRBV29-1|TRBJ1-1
CSIITRGEEAFF
TGCAGCATTATTACCCGGGGAGAAGAAGCTTTCTTT
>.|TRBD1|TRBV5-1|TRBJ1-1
CASSAGPGQGNTEAFF
TGCGCCAGCAGCGCGGGTCCGGGACAGGGGAACACTGAAGCTTTCTTT
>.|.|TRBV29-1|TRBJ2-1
CSVEDLRLDSSYNEQFF
TGCAGCGTTGAAGATCTTAGACTCGACAGCTCCTACAATGAGCAGTTCTTC
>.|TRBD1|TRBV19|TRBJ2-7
CASSGTGASYEQYF
TGTGCCAGTAGTGGGACAGGGGCCTCCTACGAGCAGTACTTC
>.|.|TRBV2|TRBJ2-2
CASSEVAGATGELFF
TGTGCCAGCAGTGAAGTGGCGGGGGCCACCGGGGAGCTGTTTTTT
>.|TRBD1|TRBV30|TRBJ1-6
CAWGDVGGQAMITYNSPLHF
TGTGCCTGGGGGGACGTTGGGGGACAGGCTATGATCACCTATAATTCACCCCTCCACTTT
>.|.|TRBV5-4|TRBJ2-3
CASSRGFSTDTQYF
TGTGCCAGCTCTCGGGGGTTTAGCACAGATACGCAGTATTTT
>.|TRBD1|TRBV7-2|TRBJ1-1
CASSPRGRAEAFF
TGTGCCAGCAGCCCGAGGGGGCGCGCTGAAGCTTTCTTT
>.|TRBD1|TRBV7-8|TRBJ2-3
CASSYPTGGPHTDTQYF
TGTGCCAGCAGCTACCCGACAGGGGGCCCCCACACAGATACGCAGTATTTT